This is a list of T cell receptor beta chains from one sample in a study of blood T cells in healthy people across ages. A single record per CDR3 protein comes from TCRdb applying MiXCR to the 5' RACE reads. Of over 1,500,000 distinct CDR3 sequences in the sample, about 39% were seen once. The sample consisted of blood. These receptors all come from a human donor in good health. Each CDR3 is given with its conserved first and last residue. Each record gives: clone size, J gene, V gene, D gene, CDR3 protein, CDR3 DNA. D genes are given only for firm matches. Not every row has a clone size; where given, it reads once, few, many or a size class.

abundance: few
j_gene: TRBJ2-5
v_gene: TRBV7-9
d_gene: TRBD2
CDR3aa: CASSFGHGGGAQETQYF
CDR3nt: TGTGCCAGCAGCTTTGGTCACGGGGGGGGAGCTCAAGAGACCCAGTACTTC

abundance: -
j_gene: TRBJ1-2
v_gene: TRBV7-8
d_gene: TRBD1
CDR3aa: CASSLQKTGVDGYTF
CDR3nt: TGTGCCAGCAGCCTACAGAAGACAGGGGTCGATGGCTACACCTTC

abundance: few
j_gene: TRBJ2-5
v_gene: TRBV10-3
d_gene: TRBD2
CDR3aa: CAISDPGRGETQYF
CDR3nt: TGTGCCATCAGTGATCCGGGGAGGGGAGAGACCCAGTACTTC

abundance: once
j_gene: TRBJ2-3
v_gene: TRBV28
d_gene: -
CDR3aa: CASSWSWGSGGDTQYF
CDR3nt: TGTGCCAGCAGTTGGTCGTGGGGCTCCGGGGGAGATACGCAGTATTTT

abundance: -
j_gene: TRBJ1-5
v_gene: TRBV5-1
d_gene: -
CDR3aa: CASSGGNTEAFFGQGSNQPQHF
CDR3nt: -

abundance: -
j_gene: TRBJ1-5
v_gene: TRBV6-2/TRBV6-3
d_gene: -
CDR3aa: CASADGAWGNQPQHF
CDR3nt: TGTGCCAGCGCCGACGGTGCCTGGGGCAATCAGCCCCAGCATTTT

abundance: many
j_gene: TRBJ2-5
v_gene: TRBV20-1
d_gene: -
CDR3aa: CSASSGAGSTETQYF
CDR3nt: TGCAGTGCTAGTTCGGGTGCGGGGAGTACCGAGACCCAGTACTTC

abundance: few
j_gene: TRBJ2-1
v_gene: TRBV6-2/TRBV6-3
d_gene: -
CDR3aa: CASSSNRVHYNEQFF
CDR3nt: TGTGCCAGCAGTTCAAACCGGGTCCACTACAATGAGCAGTTCTTC

abundance: -
j_gene: TRBJ2-5
v_gene: TRBV7-2
d_gene: -
CDR3aa: CASSFDSWETQYF
CDR3nt: TGTGCCAGCAGCTTCGACAGCTGGGAGACCCAGTACTTC

abundance: -
j_gene: TRBJ1-2
v_gene: TRBV5-1
d_gene: -
CDR3aa: CASSLDPGSNYGYTF
CDR3nt: TGCGCCAGCAGCTTGGATCCAGGGTCTAACTATGGCTACACCTTC

abundance: -
j_gene: TRBJ2-3
v_gene: TRBV20-1
d_gene: -
CDR3aa: CRASWASKQYF
CDR3nt: TGCAGGGCCTCGTGGGCGTCAAAGCAGTATTTT

abundance: few
j_gene: TRBJ2-3
v_gene: TRBV6-1
d_gene: -
CDR3aa: CASSEGQGPTDTQYF
CDR3nt: TGTGCCAGCAGTGAAGGGCAGGGGCCCACAGATACGCAGTATTTT

abundance: -
j_gene: TRBJ2-1
v_gene: TRBV2
d_gene: -
CDR3aa: CASRRLPHNEQFF
CDR3nt: TGTGCCAGCAGAAGACTCCCTCACAATGAGCAGTTCTTC

abundance: -
j_gene: TRBJ2-7
v_gene: TRBV24-1
d_gene: -
CDR3aa: CATSDTGYGGEQYF
CDR3nt: TGTGCCACCAGTGATACGGGGTATGGTGGCGAGCAGTACTTC

abundance: once
j_gene: TRBJ2-7
v_gene: TRBV6-5
d_gene: TRBD2
CDR3aa: CASSPRASGTAYEQYF
CDR3nt: TGTGCCAGCAGCCCCCGAGCTAGCGGGACAGCCTACGAGCAGTACTTC

abundance: many
j_gene: TRBJ1-2
v_gene: TRBV29-1
d_gene: -
CDR3aa: CSVTDGFLNYGYTF
CDR3nt: TGCAGCGTGACGGACGGATTTCTTAACTATGGCTACACCTTC